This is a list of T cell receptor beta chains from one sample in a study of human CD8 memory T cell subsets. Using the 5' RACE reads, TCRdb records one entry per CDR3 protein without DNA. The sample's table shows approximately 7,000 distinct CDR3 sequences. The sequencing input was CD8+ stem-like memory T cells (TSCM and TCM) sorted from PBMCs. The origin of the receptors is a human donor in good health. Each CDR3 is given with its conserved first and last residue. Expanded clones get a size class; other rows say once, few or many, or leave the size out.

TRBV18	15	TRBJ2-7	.	CASSPPAATSYEQYF
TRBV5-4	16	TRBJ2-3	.	CASSSGWGARTDTQYF
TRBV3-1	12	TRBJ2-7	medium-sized	CASSPAGGEQYF
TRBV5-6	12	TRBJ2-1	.	CASSLGSGRQFF
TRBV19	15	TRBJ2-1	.	CASSIVGLAGVEQFF
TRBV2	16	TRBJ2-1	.	CASSEATRGVDNEQFF
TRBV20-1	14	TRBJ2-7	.	CSAEDRESSHEQYF
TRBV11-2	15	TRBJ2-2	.	CASSFQAGVRGELFF
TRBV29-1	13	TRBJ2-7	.	CSAEVADSYEQYF
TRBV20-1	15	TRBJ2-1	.	CSARPDREAYNEQFF
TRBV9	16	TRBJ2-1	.	CASSVTANPPYNEQFF
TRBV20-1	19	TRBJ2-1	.	CSATSSGLAGGPQDNEQFF
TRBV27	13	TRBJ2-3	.	CASRGPMADTQYF
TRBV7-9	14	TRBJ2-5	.	CASSRSGYQETQYF
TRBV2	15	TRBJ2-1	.	CASSRSEAIADEQFF
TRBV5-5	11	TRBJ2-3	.	CASSRADTQYF
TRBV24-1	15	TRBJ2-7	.	CATSDSDRGFSEQYF
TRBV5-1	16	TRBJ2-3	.	CASSLSSGRVADTQYF
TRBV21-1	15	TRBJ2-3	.	CASSKGGLSTDTQYF
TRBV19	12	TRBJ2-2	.	CASSIAYGELFF
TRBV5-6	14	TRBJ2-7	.	CASSPKDSGYEQYF
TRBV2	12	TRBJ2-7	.	CASNGISYEQYF
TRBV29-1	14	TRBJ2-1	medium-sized	CSVVPLVSYNEQFF
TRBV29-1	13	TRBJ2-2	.	CSALQGLAGELFF
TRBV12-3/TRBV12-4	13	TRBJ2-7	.	CASSPDQIYEQYF
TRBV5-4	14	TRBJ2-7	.	CASSLDRGSYEQYF
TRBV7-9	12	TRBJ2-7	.	CASTASFYEQYF
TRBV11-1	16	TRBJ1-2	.	CASSLFRGSPLYGYTF
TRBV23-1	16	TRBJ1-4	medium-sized	CASSHPGPGEGEKLFF
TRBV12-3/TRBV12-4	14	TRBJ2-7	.	CASSFDRGTYEQYF
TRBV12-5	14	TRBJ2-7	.	CASGERAHSYEQYF
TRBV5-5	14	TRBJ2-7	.	CASSFDRPGGEQYF
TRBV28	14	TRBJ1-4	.	CASGRDSLEEKLFF
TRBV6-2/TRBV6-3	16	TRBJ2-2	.	CASSQLRDMGTGELFF
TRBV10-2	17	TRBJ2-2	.	CASSGGSPSIATGELFF
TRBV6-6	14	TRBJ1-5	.	CASSYRSGNQPQHF
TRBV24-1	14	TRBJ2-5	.	CATSERQGTETQYF
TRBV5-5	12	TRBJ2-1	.	CASSVTGDEQFF
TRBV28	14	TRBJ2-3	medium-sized	CASSFLGEGGTQYF
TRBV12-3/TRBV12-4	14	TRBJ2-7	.	CASSPSTRSYEQYF
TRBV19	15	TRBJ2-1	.	CASGLSGRGNNEQFF
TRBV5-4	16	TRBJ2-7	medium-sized	CASSLAGPTSSYEQYF
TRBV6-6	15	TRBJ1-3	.	CASSTDGLAGNTIYF
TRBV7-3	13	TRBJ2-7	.	CASSFGSGYEQYF
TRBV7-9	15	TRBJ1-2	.	CASRPPVVYGPGYTF
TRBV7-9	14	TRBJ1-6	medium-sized	CASTSEGTNSPLHF
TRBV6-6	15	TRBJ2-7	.	CASSPGTTISYEQYF
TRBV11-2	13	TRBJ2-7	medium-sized	CASSLQTAYEQYF
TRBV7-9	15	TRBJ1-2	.	CASSLTGATLYGYTF
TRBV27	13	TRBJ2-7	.	CASSLNSRDEQYF
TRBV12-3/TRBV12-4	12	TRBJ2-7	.	CASSFIAAEQYF
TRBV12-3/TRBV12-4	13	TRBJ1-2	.	CASSLSRNYGYTF
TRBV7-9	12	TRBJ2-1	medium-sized	CASSPGGNEQFF
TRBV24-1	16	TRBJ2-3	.	CATSVRDSKRTDTQYF